Given below is one TCR beta chain in context. A much more abundant neighbour one base away suggests this may be a read error. TCRdb re-called clones from the PCR reads using MiXCR. The table has about 82,000 clones, about 12% seen once; the top ten hold 8.5% to 10%. There were no patients who had received any treatment before thyroid surgery. The data derive from a study of metastatic and nonmetastatic thyroid tumors. The germline CDR1 and CDR2 sequences are DFQATT and SNEGSKA (reference sequence). CDR3 length: 13 residues. The V gene lost 4 bases and the J gene lost 8 bases, with 14 bases spanning the gap.

The TCR comes from a female donor with papillary thyroid cancer or a benign thyroid nodule (not recorded which). Some clones in this sample may be carry-over from other donors' samples. This chain links TRBV20-1 with TRBJ1-4, with unresolved D. Sequenced: tumor tissue. CDR3 nucleotides: TGCAGTGCTATGTCCGACGGGGTCGAAAAACTGTTTTTT. This encodes CSAMSDGVEKLFF.